This TCR beta chain appears in the sequencing data of a study of shared clonotypes between healthy human individuals (TCRdb year 2020). In terms of the full investigation: Three men and a couple of women, aged 18 to 49 years, made up the cohort. For each donor, CD4 naive and CD4 memory were each given three plates, CD8 naive was given two plates, and CD8 memory was given one plate. Each donor's leukapheresis produced roughly between roughly 0.85 and 10 billion PBMCs. Blood TCR repertoires of several healthy adults were deeply sequenced to estimate repertoire size and the extent of clonotype sharing between individuals. To increase sequencing depth and limit assay-specific biases, different laboratories used diverse techniques to prepare libraries and sequence TCR repertoires.

Using the deep immunoSEQ assay, TCR CDR3 regions were amplified from genomic DNA by multiplex PCR. Extracted genomic DNA from each cell subset was spread evenly across all wells of several immunoSEQ 96-well plates, with each plate serving as a replicate. For sorted subsets, around 200 ng genomic DNA, equal to 30,000 to 35,000 T cell genomes, was loaded into each replicate PCR. The purified libraries were quantified using a Qubit 3.0 fluorometer, sized with a Bioanalyzer 2100, and then quantified again using the KAPA Library Quantification kit. Every immunoSEQ 96-well plate was sequenced on a dedicated single-read 150-cycle Illumina NextSeq 550 flow cell. The paper's processing steps were these. Because only junctional sequences without quality scores were contained in the immunoSEQ output, filtering matching that applied to full-length reads could not be performed. To assign V/J genes and CDR3, sequences were annotated against IMGT germline references using PyIR, a Python wrapper for IgBLAST v1.9. Reads with weak V/J assignments (E-value above 1e-6), missing CDR3, stop codons, out-of-frame junctions, or ambiguous translated residues were removed. A V3J clonotype was defined by an identical inferred V gene, J gene, and CDR3 amino acid sequence. To compute the percentage overlap between repertoires, the number of shared unique clonotypes was divided by the size of the smaller repertoire. RTK rarefaction, the Chao1 estimator, and Recon v2.1 estimates of unobserved clonotypes were used to assess repertoire richness. Generation probabilities were computed with OLGA for all TCRbeta clonotypes obtained by the gDNA method from several donors. TCRdb mirrors the immuneACCESS table, restricted to in-frame sequences. Some clones are absent from its copies; in checked studies, under half trace to an unresolved V gene, and the reason for the others is unknown. The V and J calls and the clone size are those of that table, but D and trimming were determined from the DNA. Here the sample has 2,100,000 or so clones; approximately 94% occur a single time. The ten largest clonotypes hold over 0.1% of the sample.

Healthy HIV-negative adults with no recently reported acute infections or vaccinations were included as donors. Every donor was a Caucasian adult living in Nashville, Tennessee, USA. CD4+ T cells were enriched by magnetic negative selection, after which naive cells were positively selected on CD45RA and the negative fraction was taken as the memory subset. Blood was obtained by leukapheresis, after which PBMCs were separated by Ficoll-Histopaque density gradient centrifugation and cryopreserved in liquid nitrogen vapor phase. Purity and quantity of every magnetically sorted T cell population were checked by analytical flow cytometry. From each sorted fraction, genomic DNA was isolated and quantified by UV absorbance on a Nanodrop 2000c. V is cut back by 2 bases and J by 8 bases, with 5 bases in the junction unmatched. The germline V gene (reference sequence) provides CDR1 GTSNPN and CDR2 SVGIG. From the cysteine through the phenylalanine, the CDR3 covers 13 amino acids. Only CDR3 DNA remains: 39 bases, in frame from the first base.

As regards this clone: The antigen it binds to is not known. No much larger clonotype is one base removed from it; base qualities were not supplied.

The investigation overall reported the following: Estimated clonotype richness was generally larger for naive than for memory subsets. Clonotypes shared by all four sorted-subset donors showed higher generation probabilities than non-shared clonotypes. Based on pairwise subsampling, the degree of clonotype sharing among donors was expected to be affected by sequencing depth. Across a few donors, roughly 5% of naive CD4, more than 3% of naive CD8, approximately 2.5% of memory CD4, and about 0.44% of memory CD8 clonotypes were shared. Even with the large sequencing depth, rarefaction of the sorted-subset datasets indicated that sequencing was incomplete. Only blood was sampled, and tissue TCR repertoires likely differ from those in blood. Because the study included a small number of donors, the genetic and exposure-history diversity represented was limited.

The sequenced material came from naive CD4+ T cells sorted from blood. Taken with the paper, the label for cell subset or site translates to: CD45RA+ positively selected. This clonotype was obtained from a man in his late teens or twenties in good health. This chain joins TRBV30 to TRBJ1-4, and TRBD1 matches 7 of the central bases. The CDR3 in this case is CAWSFKTGEKLFF. The DNA sequence is TGTGCCTGGAGTTTTAAGACAGGGGAAAAACTGTTTTTT.